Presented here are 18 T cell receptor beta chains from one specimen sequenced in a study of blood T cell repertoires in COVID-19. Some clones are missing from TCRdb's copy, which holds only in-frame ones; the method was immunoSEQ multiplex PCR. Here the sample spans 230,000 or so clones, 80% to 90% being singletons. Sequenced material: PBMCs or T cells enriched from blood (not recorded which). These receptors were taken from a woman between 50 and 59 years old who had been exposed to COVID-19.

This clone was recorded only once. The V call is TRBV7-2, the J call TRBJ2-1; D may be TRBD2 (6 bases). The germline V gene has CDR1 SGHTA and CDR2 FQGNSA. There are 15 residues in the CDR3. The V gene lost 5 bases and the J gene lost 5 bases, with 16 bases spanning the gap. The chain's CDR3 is CASSRQPGGDNEQFF. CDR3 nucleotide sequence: TGTGCCAGCAGCCGGCAACCGGGCGGGGACAATGAGCAGTTCTTC.

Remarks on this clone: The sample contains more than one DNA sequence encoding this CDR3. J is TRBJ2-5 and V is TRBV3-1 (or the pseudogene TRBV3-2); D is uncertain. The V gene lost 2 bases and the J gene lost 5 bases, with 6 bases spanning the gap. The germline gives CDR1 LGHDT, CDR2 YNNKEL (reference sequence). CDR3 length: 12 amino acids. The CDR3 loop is CASSQTEETQYF. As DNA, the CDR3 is TGTGCCAGCAGCCAAACGGAGGAGACCCAGTACTTC.

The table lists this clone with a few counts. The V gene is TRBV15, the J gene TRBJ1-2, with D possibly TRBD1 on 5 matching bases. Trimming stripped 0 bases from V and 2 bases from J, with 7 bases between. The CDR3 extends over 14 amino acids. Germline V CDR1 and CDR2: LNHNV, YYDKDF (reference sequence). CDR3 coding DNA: TGTGCCACCAGCAGAGACAGGACAAACTATGGCTACACCTTC. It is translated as CATSRDRTNYGYTF.

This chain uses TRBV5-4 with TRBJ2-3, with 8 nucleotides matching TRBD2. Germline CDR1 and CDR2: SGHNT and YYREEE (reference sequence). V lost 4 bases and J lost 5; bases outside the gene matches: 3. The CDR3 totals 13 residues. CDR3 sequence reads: CASSVGGVDTQYF. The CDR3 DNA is TGTGCCAGCAGCGTCGGGGGGGTAGATACGCAGTATTTT.

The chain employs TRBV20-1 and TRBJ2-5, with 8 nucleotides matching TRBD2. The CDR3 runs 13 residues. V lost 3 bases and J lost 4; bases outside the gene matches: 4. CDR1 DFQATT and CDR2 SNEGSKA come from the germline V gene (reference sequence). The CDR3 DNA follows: TGCAGTGCTAGTTCCGGGGGGGCAGAGACCCAGTACTTC. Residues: CSASSGGAETQYF.

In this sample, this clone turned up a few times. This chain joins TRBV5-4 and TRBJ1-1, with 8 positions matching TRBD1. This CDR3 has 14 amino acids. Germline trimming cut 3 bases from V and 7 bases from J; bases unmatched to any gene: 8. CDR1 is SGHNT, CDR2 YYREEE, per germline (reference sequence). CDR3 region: CASSWGRGPSEAFF. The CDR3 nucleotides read TGTGCCAGCAGCTGGGGCAGGGGGCCTAGTGAAGCTTTCTTT.

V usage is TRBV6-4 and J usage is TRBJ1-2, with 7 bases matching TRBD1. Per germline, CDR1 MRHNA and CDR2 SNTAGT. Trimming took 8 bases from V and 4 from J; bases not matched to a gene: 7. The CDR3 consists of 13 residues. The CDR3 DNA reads TGTGCCAGCCACAACGGGACAGTCTATGGCTACACCTTC. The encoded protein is CASHNGTVYGYTF.

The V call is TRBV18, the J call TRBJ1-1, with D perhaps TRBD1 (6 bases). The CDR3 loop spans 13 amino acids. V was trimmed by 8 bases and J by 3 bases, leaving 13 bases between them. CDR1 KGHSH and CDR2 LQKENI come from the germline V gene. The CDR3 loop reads CASRGAIDTEAFF. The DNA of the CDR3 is TGTGCCAGCCGGGGGGCAATTGACACTGAAGCTTTCTTT.

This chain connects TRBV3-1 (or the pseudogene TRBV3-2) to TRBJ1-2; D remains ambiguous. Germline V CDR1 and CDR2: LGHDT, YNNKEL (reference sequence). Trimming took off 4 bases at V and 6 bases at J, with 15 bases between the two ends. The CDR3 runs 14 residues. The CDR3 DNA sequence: TGTGCCAGCAGCCCTCGGGGAGGGATCCATGGCTACACCTTC. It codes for CASSPRGGIHGYTF.

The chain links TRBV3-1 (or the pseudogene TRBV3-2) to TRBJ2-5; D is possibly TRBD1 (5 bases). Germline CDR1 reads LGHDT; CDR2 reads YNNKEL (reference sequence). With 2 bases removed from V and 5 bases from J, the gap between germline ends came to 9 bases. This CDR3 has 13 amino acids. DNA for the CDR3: TGTGCCAGCAGCCAAAACAGGAAGGAGACCCAGTACTTC. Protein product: CASSQNRKETQYF.

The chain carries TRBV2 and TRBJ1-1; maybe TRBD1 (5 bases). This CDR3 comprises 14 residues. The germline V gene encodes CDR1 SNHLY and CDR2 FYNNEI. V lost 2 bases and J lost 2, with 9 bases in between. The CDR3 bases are TGTGCCAGCAGTGAACAGGGTCCAAACACTGAAGCTTTCTTT. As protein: CASSEQGPNTEAFF.

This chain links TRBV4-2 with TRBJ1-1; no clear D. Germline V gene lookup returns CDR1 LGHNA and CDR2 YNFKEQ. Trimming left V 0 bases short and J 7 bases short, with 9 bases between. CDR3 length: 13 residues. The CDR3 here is CASSQDLGLEAFF. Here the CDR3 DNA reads TGTGCCAGCAGCCAAGATTTGGGCCTTGAAGCTTTCTTT.

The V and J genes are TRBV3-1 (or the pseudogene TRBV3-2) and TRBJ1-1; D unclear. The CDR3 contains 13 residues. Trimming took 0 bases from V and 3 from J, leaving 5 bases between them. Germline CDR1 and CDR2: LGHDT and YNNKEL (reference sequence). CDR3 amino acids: CASSQDIYTEAFF. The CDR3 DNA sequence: TGTGCCAGCAGCCAAGATATTTACACTGAAGCTTTCTTT.

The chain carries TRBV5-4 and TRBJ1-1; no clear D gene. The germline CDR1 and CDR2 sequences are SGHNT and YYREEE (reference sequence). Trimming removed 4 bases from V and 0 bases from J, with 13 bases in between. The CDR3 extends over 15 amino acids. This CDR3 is CASSLMGGLNTEAFF. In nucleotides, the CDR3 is TGTGCCAGCAGCCTAATGGGAGGGTTGAACACTGAAGCTTTCTTT.

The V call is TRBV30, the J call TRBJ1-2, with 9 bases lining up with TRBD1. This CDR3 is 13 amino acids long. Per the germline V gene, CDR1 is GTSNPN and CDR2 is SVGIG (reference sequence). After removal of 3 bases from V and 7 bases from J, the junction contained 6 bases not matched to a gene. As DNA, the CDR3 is TGTGCCTGGAGGGGGGACAGGGCCCCTGGCTACACCTTC. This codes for CAWRGDRAPGYTF.

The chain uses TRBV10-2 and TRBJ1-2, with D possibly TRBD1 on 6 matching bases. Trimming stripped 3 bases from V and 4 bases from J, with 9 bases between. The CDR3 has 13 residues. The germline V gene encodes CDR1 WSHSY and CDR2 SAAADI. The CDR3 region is CASSEQGVYGYTF. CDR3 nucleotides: TGCGCCAGCAGTGAACAGGGAGTCTATGGCTACACCTTC.

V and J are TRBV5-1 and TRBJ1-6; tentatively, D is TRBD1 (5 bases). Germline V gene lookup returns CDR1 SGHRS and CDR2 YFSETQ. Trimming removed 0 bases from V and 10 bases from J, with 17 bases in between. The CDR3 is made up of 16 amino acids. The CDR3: CASSLGFQGIGSPLHF. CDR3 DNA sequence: TGCGCCAGCAGCTTGGGTTTCCAGGGTATAGGGTCACCCCTCCACTTT.

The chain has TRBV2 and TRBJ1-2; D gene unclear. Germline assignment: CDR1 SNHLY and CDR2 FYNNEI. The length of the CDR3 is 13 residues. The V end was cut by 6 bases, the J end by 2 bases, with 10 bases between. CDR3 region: CASSLVENYGYTF. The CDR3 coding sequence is TGTGCCAGCAGCTTGGTTGAGAACTATGGCTACACCTTC.